This T cell receptor (beta chain) was found in a study of T cells after posttransplantation cyclophosphamide. Method: immunoSEQ multiplex PCR; TCRdb's copy keeps in-frame clones and lacks some. The sample holds fewer than 25,000 clones, 95% to 98% seen once. The CDR3 runs to 15 residues. Germline V gene lookup returns CDR1 MNHNY and CDR2 SVGAGI (reference sequence). The trim removed 7 bases at V and 7 bases at J, leaving 15 bases unmatched. The naive gate required viable CD3+CD4+ or CD3+CD8+ cells with CCR7+CD45RA+CD45RO-CD95-CD27+CD28+ phenotype. J is TRBJ2-5 and V is TRBV6-6; 7 bases map to TRBD2. This sequence was found in a man aged 45-60 years in good health, CMV-negative, and a related stem cell transplant donor. The sequenced sample was naive CD4+ T cells sorted from PBMCs. The CDR3 region is CASTPTGAGYGTQYF. The DNA for the CDR3 is TGTGCCAGCACTCCGACCGGAGCGGGATATGGGACCCAGTACTTC.